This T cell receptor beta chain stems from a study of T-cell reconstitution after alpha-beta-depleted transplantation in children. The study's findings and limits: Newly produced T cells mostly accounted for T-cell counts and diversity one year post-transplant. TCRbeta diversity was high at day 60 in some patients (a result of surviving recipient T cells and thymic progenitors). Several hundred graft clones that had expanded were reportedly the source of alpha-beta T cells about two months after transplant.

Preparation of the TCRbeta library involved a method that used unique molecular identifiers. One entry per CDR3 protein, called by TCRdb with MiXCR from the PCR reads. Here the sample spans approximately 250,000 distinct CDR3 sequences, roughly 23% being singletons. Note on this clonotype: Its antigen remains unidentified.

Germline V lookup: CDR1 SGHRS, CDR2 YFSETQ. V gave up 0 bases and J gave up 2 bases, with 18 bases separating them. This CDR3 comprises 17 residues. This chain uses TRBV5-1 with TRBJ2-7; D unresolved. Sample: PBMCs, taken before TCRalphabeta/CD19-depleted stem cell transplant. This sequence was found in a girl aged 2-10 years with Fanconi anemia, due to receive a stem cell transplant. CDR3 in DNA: TGCGCCAGCAGCTTGGCTAGGAGACCGTTGGAGACCTACGAGCAGTACTTC. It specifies CASSLARRPLETYEQYF.